The source of this T cell receptor beta chain is a study of beta chain features in type 1 diabetes listed by TCRdb under 2018. The study in broad terms: Mean age, gender distribution, total cell number and subset yield were not different between patients and healthy donors. A total of 107,917,701 sorted cells were examined across all samples, and a strong correlation was observed between cell number per subset and RNA yield. In the study, TCRB repertoires of sorted circulating CD4+ T cell subsets from recently diagnosed type 1 diabetes patients were compared with those of matched healthy donors. Regulatory and stem cell-like memory subsets were isolated from only 8 patients and roughly eight healthy donors, whereas naive and central memory subsets came from all 30 or so donors. Paper-wide results and their limitations: Sequencing cDNA rather than genomic DNA could over-represent highly expressing activated cells, although activation and CD3 levels did not differ between groups. Naive, central memory and regulatory TCRB repertoires appeared more similar among patients than among healthy donors. At VDJ recombination sites, type 1 diabetes patients had fewer insertions and more deleted nucleotides, which implies abnormalities in thymic rearrangement. PCR may preferentially amplify shorter templates, but because patient and control samples were amplified and corrected together, any resulting skew would affect both groups equally. Because the HLA sub-analyses included only small numbers of individuals, any influence of HLA type on TCRB rearrangement was left unresolved. In all four CD4+ subsets, TCRB CDR3 length was moderately but significantly shorter in type 1 diabetes patients.

All of the isolated RNA was reverse transcribed with the High Capacity cDNA Reverse Transcription Kit, so expressed TCRB transcripts were sequenced. Deep immunoSEQ sequencing was performed on naive, central memory and regulatory T cell samples, with an average of about 4 million total reads per sample. Sorted cells were lysed in RLT buffer and RNA was extracted with DNase-treated RNeasy Micro or Mini kits, depending on cell number. To prevent cross-contamination, each cell subset was processed individually, whereas patient and healthy donor samples were processed jointly. The immunoSEQ multiplex PCR was used to amplify TCRB sequences from cDNA, generating 87-bp fragments that spanned the CDR3 region. Amplicons were sequenced on the Illumina HiSeq platform. From the authors' description of their analysis: PCR bias was computationally corrected using synthetic template baselines, reads within Hamming distance 2 were collapsed, and singletons that could not be merged were discarded. By aligning reads against IMGT, V, D and J genes, CDR3 length, and insertions or deletions at six rearrangement sites were assigned. Within each subset, clonotype counts were normalized to the number of sorted cells before true diversity and Gini coefficients were calculated with the tcR R package. Repertoire sharing was quantified using the overlap coefficient calculated on TCRB nucleotide sequences. TCRdb took over this immuneACCESS table, retaining in-frame rearrangements with V and J assigned. Such tables are incomplete; in checked studies, under half of the missing clones stem from an unresolved V gene, and the remainder is unexplained. That table supplies the V and J calls and clone size; D and trimming were determined from the DNA. For this sample there are more than 300,000 clones; around 10% appear just once. The ten largest clones take up around 0.66% of the sample.

From each donor, a single peripheral blood sample of 100 to 150 mL on average was drawn into heparinised tubes. A BD FACSAria II was used to sort naive, central memory, regulatory and stem cell-like memory CD4+ T cells with a panel that included CD45RO, CCR7, CD25, CD127, CD95 and CD27. Every sorted population had a purity above 95%. PBMCs were separated immediately by Lymphoprep density gradient centrifugation and were stained directly, without being cultured. So that batch effects would be minimized, each experiment stained and sorted samples in pairs, pairing one healthy donor with one patient. This clone has a handful of counts. What this receptor recognizes is not known. Per-nucleotide qualities are absent, and no much larger clonotype sits a single base away. V is reduced by 8 bases and J by 3 bases, leaving a spacing of 11 bases between them. The CDR3 sequence holds 13 residues, the cysteine and phenylalanine included. The CDR3 DNA has 39 bases and is translated from base 1. The germline V gene (reference sequence) sets CDR1 to LNHDA and CDR2 to SQIVND.

This receptor chain uses TRBV19 and TRBJ1-3; the D segment could be TRBD1, given 5 matching bases. This receptor was identified in a man aged 25-40 years with type 1 diabetes. Input material: central memory CD4+ T cells from blood. This receptor carries the CDR3 CASLGTYGNTIYF. The DNA sequence is TGTGCCAGTCTTGGGACGTATGGAAACACCATATATTTT.